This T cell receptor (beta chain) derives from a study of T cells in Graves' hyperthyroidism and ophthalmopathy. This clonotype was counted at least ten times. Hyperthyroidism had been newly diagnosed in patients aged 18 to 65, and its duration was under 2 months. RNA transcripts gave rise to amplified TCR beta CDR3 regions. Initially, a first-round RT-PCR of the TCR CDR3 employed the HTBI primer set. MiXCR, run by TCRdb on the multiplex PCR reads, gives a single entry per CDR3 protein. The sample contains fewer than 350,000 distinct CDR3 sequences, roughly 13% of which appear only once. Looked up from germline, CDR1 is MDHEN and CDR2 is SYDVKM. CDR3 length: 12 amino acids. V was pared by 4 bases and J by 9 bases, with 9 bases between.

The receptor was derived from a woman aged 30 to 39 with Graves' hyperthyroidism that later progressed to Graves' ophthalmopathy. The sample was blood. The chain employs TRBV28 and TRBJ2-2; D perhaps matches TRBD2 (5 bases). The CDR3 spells CASSSGFRELFF. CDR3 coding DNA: TGTGCCAGCAGTTCGGGGTTTAGGGAGCTGTTTTTT.